The source of this T cell receptor (beta chain) is a study of blood T cells in healthy people across ages. Notes on the study in general: Age advanced and TCR beta diversity per million T cells fell, roughly linearly.

This clonotype turned up a few times. No antigen is known for it. Every donor contributed around 10 milliliters of peripheral blood by blood draw. A minimum of 7 million PBMCs was isolated per sample. A sample-barcoded 5' primer and a J-beta primer mix were used in a second PCR of roughly 6 to 12 cycles. At least 2.5 million CDR3-containing paired-end reads were obtained per sample. Each CDR3 protein gets one entry after TCRdb re-called the 5' RACE reads with MiXCR. This table has 1,500,000 or so distinct CDR3 sequences, roughly 43% appearing once. The CDR3 length is 14 residues. With 3 bases clipped from V and 4 bases from J, the junction kept 6 bases outside the gene matches.

Input material: blood. This receptor was obtained from a woman between 18 and 30 years old in good health. V usage is TRBV12-3 or TRBV12-4 and J usage is TRBJ2-7, with 7 bases aligning to TRBD1. CDR3 sequence (DNA): TGTGCCAGCAGTTTTAGAGGGGGCGGGTACGAGCAGTACTTC. This encodes CASSFRGGGYEQYF.